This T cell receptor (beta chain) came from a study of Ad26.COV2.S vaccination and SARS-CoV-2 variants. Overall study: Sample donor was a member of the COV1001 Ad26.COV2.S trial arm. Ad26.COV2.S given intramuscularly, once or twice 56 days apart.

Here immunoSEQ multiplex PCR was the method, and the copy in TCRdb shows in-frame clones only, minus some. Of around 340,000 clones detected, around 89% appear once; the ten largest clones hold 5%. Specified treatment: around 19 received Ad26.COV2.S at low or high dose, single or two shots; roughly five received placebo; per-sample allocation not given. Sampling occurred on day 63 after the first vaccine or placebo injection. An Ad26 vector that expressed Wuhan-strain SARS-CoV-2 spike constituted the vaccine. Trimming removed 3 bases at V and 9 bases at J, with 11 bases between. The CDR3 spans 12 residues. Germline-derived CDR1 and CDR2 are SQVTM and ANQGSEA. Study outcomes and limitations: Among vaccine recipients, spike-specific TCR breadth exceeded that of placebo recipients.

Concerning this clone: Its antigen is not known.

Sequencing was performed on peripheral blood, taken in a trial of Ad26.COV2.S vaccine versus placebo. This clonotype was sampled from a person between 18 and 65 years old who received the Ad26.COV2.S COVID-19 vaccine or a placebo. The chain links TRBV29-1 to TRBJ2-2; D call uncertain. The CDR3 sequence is CSVEAESRELFF. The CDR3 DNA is TGCAGCGTTGAGGCGGAGAGCAGGGAGCTGTTTTTT.